One sample yielded the 20 T cell receptor beta chains listed below, sequenced in a study of human T cells and chemical hapten exposure. Specified time point: healthy volunteer bleed at 2 weeks. Extraction of total RNA was performed on unfractionated whole blood. One entry per CDR3 protein, called by TCRdb with MiXCR from the RACE reads. The data contain approximately 97,000 distinct CDR3 sequences, 8.5% to 9% of them singletons. The sequenced sample was whole blood. Receptor source: a female donor in good health. Some clones in this sample may be carry-over from other donors' samples.

This clonotype occurred a few times. The V gene is TRBV14, the J gene TRBJ2-3, with 10 bases lining up with TRBD2. CDR1 SGHDN and CDR2 FVKESK come from the germline V gene. The CDR3 consists of 16 residues. The V segment lost 4 bases and the J segment 5 bases; nucleotides outside the gene matches: 9. The CDR3 loop reads CASSRLAGVVVDTQYF. CDR3 nucleotides: TGTGCCAGCAGCCGGCTAGCGGGAGTGGTGGTAGATACGCAGTATTTT.

This clonotype was observed a few times. This CDR3 is CASSQGGSSYNEQFF. The CDR3 DNA follows: TGTGCCAGCAGCCAGGGCGGGAGCTCCTACAATGAGCAGTTCTTC. V and J are TRBV3-1 and TRBJ2-1; 7 nucleotides agree with TRBD2. CDR1 is LGHDT and CDR2 is YNNKEL in the germline V gene (reference sequence). This CDR3 has 15 residues. V lost 3 bases, J lost 0 bases, and 2 bases stayed unmatched.

The genes are TRBV14 and TRBJ2-3, with no clear D. The CDR3 totals 12 residues. Germline CDR1 and CDR2: SGHDN and FVKESK. Trimming shortened V by 6 bases and J by 2 bases, and 6 bases separated the two germline ends. This CDR3 reads CASRGYTDTQYF. Here the CDR3 DNA reads TGTGCCAGCAGGGGGTACACAGATACGCAGTATTTT.

This chain links TRBV6-2 or TRBV6-3 with TRBJ1-2, with a weak D call TRBD1 (5 bases). V was shortened by 4 bases and J by 5 bases, with 8 bases between the two germline ends. This CDR3 has 12 amino acids. In germline, CDR1 is MNHEY, CDR2 SVGEGT. The CDR3 loop is CASSFGAYGYTF. CDR3 DNA sequence: TGTGCCAGCAGTTTTGGGGCTTATGGCTACACCTTC.

V is TRBV28 and J is TRBJ2-5; D unclear. From germline, CDR1 is MDHEN and CDR2 SYDVKM. V lost 7 bases to trimming and J lost 5 bases, with 17 bases between them. The CDR3 consists of 14 residues. As DNA, the CDR3 is TGTGCCAGCACCAGCGCGATGAGTCCGGAGACCCAGTACTTC. Amino acids: CASTSAMSPETQYF.

This CDR3 is CSARDYAEGSPLHF. The CDR3 bases are TGCAGTGCTAGAGATTATGCAGAGGGTTCACCCCTCCACTTT. V and J are TRBV20-1 and TRBJ1-6, with D hard to call. Germline V lookup: CDR1 DFQATT, CDR2 SNEGSKA (reference sequence). The CDR3 totals 14 residues. With 0 bases removed from V and 9 bases from J, the gap between germline ends came to 12 bases.

This clonotype was picked up a small number of times. The J gene is TRBJ2-4, the V gene TRBV12-3 or TRBV12-4; D is unresolved. Trimming stripped 5 bases from V and 4 bases from J, with 6 bases between. The length of the CDR3 is 12 residues. In nucleotides, the CDR3 is TGTGCCAGCAGTAAAGAAAAAAACATTCAGTACTTC. Its protein is CASSKEKNIQYF.

This clonotype was seen repeatedly, ten times or more. The chain couples TRBV28 to TRBJ1-5, with TRBD1 as a possible D gene (6 bases). Deletions cut 6 bases from V and 0 bases from J, with 9 bases between. Germline CDR1 MDHEN, CDR2 SYDVKM. This CDR3 region has 14 residues. The CDR3 nucleotides read TGTGCCAGCAGGGGGGGGCTTAGCAATCAGCCCCAGCATTTT. This translates into CASRGGLSNQPQHF. The full variable domain, in which reference TRBV28 and TRBJ1-5 provide the parts outside the CDR3, is DVKVTQSSRYLVKRTGEKVFLECVQDMDHENMFWYRQDPGLGLRLIYFSYDVKMKEKGDIPEGYSVSREKKERFSLILESASTNQTSMYLCASRGGLSNQPQHFGDGTRLSIL.

This clonotype was seen many times. The chain carries TRBV11-2 and TRBJ2-7; 9 nucleotides line up with TRBD2. The CDR3 is 15 amino acids. In germline, CDR1 is SGHAT, CDR2 FQNNGV. V lost 5 bases and J lost 3; bases outside the gene matches: 8. The chain's CDR3 is CASSDLSGGVYEQYF. CDR3 nucleotides: TGTGCCAGCAGCGACCTTAGCGGGGGAGTCTACGAGCAGTACTTC.

This clonotype showed up just a few times. J is TRBJ1-1 and V is TRBV5-1; a weak D match, TRBD1 (5 bases). The CDR3 is 11 residues long. Germline CDR1 reads SGHRS; CDR2 reads YFSETQ. V dropped 4 bases and J dropped 6 bases, with 7 bases sitting between them. The DNA of the CDR3 is TGCGCCAGCAGCACGGGACCTGAAGCTTTCTTT. This encodes CASSTGPEAFF.

V usage is TRBV5-1 and J usage is TRBJ2-3, with a weak D call TRBD2 (5 bases). The CDR3 sequence is 15 residues long. V was cut by 0 bases and J by 2 bases, with 10 bases left in between. Germline CDR1 SGHRS, CDR2 YFSETQ. As DNA, the CDR3 is TGCGCCAGCAGCTTGGGAGGGCTCCTCACAGATACGCAGTATTTT. It yields the protein CASSLGGLLTDTQYF.

This clonotype was found many times. The J gene is TRBJ2-5, the V gene TRBV6-2 or TRBV6-3, with D perhaps matching TRBD1 or TRBD2 (5 bases each). Trimming stripped 5 bases from V and 5 bases from J, with 15 bases between. Germline-derived CDR1 and CDR2 are MNHEY and SVGEGT. The CDR3 length is 14 residues. This chain's CDR3 is CASSPLVGGETQYF. The CDR3 nucleotides read TGTGCCAGCAGTCCCCTGGTTGGGGGTGAGACCCAGTACTTC.

This clonotype was seen a handful of times. The rearrangement uses TRBV12-3 or TRBV12-4 and TRBJ2-7; D unclear. Trimming removed 3 bases from V and 0 bases from J, with 12 bases in between. This CDR3 is built from 15 residues. This CDR3 is CASSFGGASSYEQYF. The DNA for the CDR3 is TGTGCCAGCAGTTTCGGCGGAGCGAGCTCCTACGAGCAGTACTTC.

The chain couples TRBV7-2 to TRBJ2-4; the match to TRBD2 covers 7 bases. Trimming cost V 1 base and J 0 bases; bases outside gene matches: 9. The CDR3 runs to 18 residues. CDR1 SGHTA and CDR2 FQGNSA come from the germline V gene. CDR3 sequence: CASSLDLAVRLAKNIQYF. For the CDR3, the DNA is TGTGCCAGCAGCTTAGACCTAGCGGTTAGACTAGCCAAAAACATTCAGTACTTC.

This clonotype was seen many times. V and J are TRBV2 and TRBJ1-1, with D unresolved. Deletions cut 8 bases from V and 0 bases from J, with 16 bases between. Per germline, CDR1 SNHLY and CDR2 FYNNEI. This CDR3 contains 15 residues. The CDR3: CASRPGGFMNTEAFF. The CDR3 DNA reads as TGTGCCAGCCGGCCAGGTGGCTTTATGAACACTGAAGCTTTCTTT.

Ten or more counts support this clonotype. The V call is TRBV5-6, the J call TRBJ2-1; TRBD2 matches 12 bases. V shed 5 bases and J 4 bases; nucleotides not matched to a gene: 4. The germline V gene has CDR1 SGHDT and CDR2 YYEEEE. CDR3 length: 15 amino acids. Here the CDR3 DNA reads TGTGCCAGCAGTCTACTAGCGGGAGGATACAATGAGCAGTTCTTC. This sequence encodes CASSLLAGGYNEQFF.

In this sample, this clonotype turned up a few times. The chain has TRBV5-5 and TRBJ2-3; D might be TRBD1 or TRBD2, each matching 5 bases. The germline CDR1 and CDR2 sequences are SGHKS and YYEKEE (reference sequence). The CDR3 runs 17 residues. Trimming removed 5 bases from V and 2 bases from J, with 21 bases in between. The CDR3 coding sequence is TGTGCCAGCAGGGGGGACCTAGGGGCGGACACCACAGATACGCAGTATTTT. Amino acids: CASRGDLGADTTDTQYF. The complete variable domain, with remaining parts taken from reference TRBV5-5 and TRBJ2-3, reads DAGVTQSPTHLIKTRGQQVTLRCSPISGHKSVSWYQQVLGQGPQFIFQYYEKEERGRGNFPDRFSARQFPNYSSELNVNALLLGDSALYLCASRGDLGADTTDTQYFGPGTRLTVL.

The chain recombines TRBV12-3 or TRBV12-4 with TRBJ2-3, with D tentatively TRBD2 (5 bases). The V end was cut by 7 bases, the J end by 2 bases, with 10 bases between. The CDR3 length is 13 residues. CDR3 protein: CASKRDYTDTQYF. CDR3 nucleotide sequence: TGTGCCAGCAAGAGGGATTACACAGATACGCAGTATTTT.

This chain joins TRBV5-1 and TRBJ2-3, with 7 bases fitting TRBD1. Germline lookup yields CDR1 SGHRS and CDR2 YFSETQ. This CDR3 has 16 residues. With 0 bases clipped from V and 4 bases from J, the junction kept 8 bases outside the gene matches. The CDR3 loop is CASSLARGSNADTQYF. The DNA of the CDR3 is TGCGCCAGCAGCTTGGCCAGGGGGTCTAACGCAGATACGCAGTATTTT.

This clonotype was counted a few times. The chain combines TRBV2 with TRBJ2-7, with 8 bases matching TRBD1. The germline V gene encodes CDR1 SNHLY and CDR2 FYNNEI. The CDR3 extends over 14 amino acids. The J segment lost 0 bases and the V segment lost 10 bases, leaving 8 bases of the junction unmatched. CDR3 DNA sequence: TGTGCCAACAAGTGGGACAGGAGCTCCTACGAGCAGTACTTC. Protein sequence: CANKWDRSSYEQYF. The complete variable domain, with remaining parts taken from reference TRBV2 and TRBJ2-7, reads EPEVTQTPSHQVTQMGQEVILRCVPISNHLYFYWYRQILGQKVEFLVSFYNNEISEKSEIFDDQFSVERPDGSNFTLKIRSTKLEDSAMYFCANKWDRSSYEQYFGPGTRLTVT.